The present T cell receptor (beta chain) was sequenced within a study of monozygotic twins with inflammatory bowel disease. Findings and limits, study-wide: Twins with IBD were found to have lower TCRbeta diversity (inverse Simpson) than healthy co-twins. Among the T cells, different subtypes could not be distinguished. Findings did not support one strong IBD-associated signal or clonotype.

Across eight separate reactions for each sample, cDNA was made. With the 5' RACE reads reprocessed, TCRdb shows one record per CDR3 protein and no DNA. The listing records a few hundred thousand distinct CDR3 sequences. In regard to this clonotype: The antigen is unknown.

Sequencing was performed on blood. The clonotype comes from a human donor with ulcerative colitis or Crohn's disease, or a healthy co-twin of an affected twin (not recorded which).

This chain's CDR3 is CASSSPGRIHTGELFF. The gene calls are TRBV12-3 or TRBV12-4 and TRBJ2-2; TCRdb outputs TRBD1, but without DNA this stays unchecked. This CDR3 is 16 amino acids long.